Sequencing of this T cell receptor (beta chain) was carried out in a study of cytomegalovirus exposure and HLA in healthy donors. Overall study context: It was reported in a later analysis that the same platform had been used for the 120 validation repertoires as for the approximately 670 first-cohort repertoires.

This clone turned up a few times. V gave up 1 base and J gave up 5 bases; unmatched junction bases: 7. There are 14 residues in the CDR3. Germline loops: CDR1 GTSNPN, CDR2 SVGIG (reference sequence). The data were produced by immunoSEQ multiplex PCR, yet TCRdb's version contains in-frame clones alone and is incomplete. The sample lists around 190,000 clones; around 80% were seen once. The TCR sequence derives from a woman in her thirties in good health and CMV-seronegative. V usage is TRBV30 and J usage is TRBJ1-2; 7 nucleotides match TRBD1. The sequenced sample consisted of PBMCs. The DNA of the CDR3 is TGTGCCTGGAGTGGACAGGGAGCGGAGTATGGCTACACCTTC. Protein sequence: CAWSGQGAEYGYTF.